This T cell receptor beta chain was sequenced during a study of CD8 T cells in Susac syndrome. Sequencing of TCR beta covered CD8+ and CD4+ T cells obtained from blood. Stable or active relapsing-remitting multiple sclerosis, untreated and meeting revised McDonald criteria, defined the controls. TEMRA cells were FACS-enriched, with CD8+ and CD4+ T cells isolated negatively. This CDR3 region has 11 residues. V was clipped by 4 bases and J by 8 bases, with 9 bases between them. Germline CDR1 and CDR2: SGHKS and YYEKEE (reference sequence). Random hexamers were used to reverse transcribe roughly 0.5 to 1 ug of RNA. TCR beta CDR3 was amplified by immunoSEQ covering 54 Vbeta and 13 Jbeta. Each CDR3 protein is one row after TCRdb ran MiXCR on the immunoSEQ multiplex PCR reads. The sample has about 280,000 distinct CDR3 sequences; 85% are singletons.

The receptor comes from a human donor with multiple sclerosis. The chain joins TRBV5-5 to TRBJ1-2; D not resolved. The sequenced sample consisted of CD8+ T cells from PBMCs. CDR3 region: CASSQTGGYTF. The CDR3 DNA reads as TGTGCCAGCAGCCAAACGGGAGGCTACACCTTC.